This entry concerns a single T cell receptor (beta chain). Its specificity is not known. TCRdb reprocessed the RT-PCR reads with MiXCR, giving one entry per CDR3 protein. Of 150,000 or so distinct CDR3 sequences listed, about 10% are singletons. This sample was taken from a study of response to subunit inactivated influenza vaccine. Study-level findings and limits: The authors suggested that few new T cells are recruited per seasonal influenza vaccination.

The CDR3 has 15 residues. Germline loops: CDR1 MNHEY, CDR2 SMNVEV (reference sequence). V was shortened by 6 bases and J by 0 bases, with 12 bases between the two germline ends. Sample: CD8+ T cells sorted from PBMCs, taken roughly 24 months after vaccination. J is TRBJ2-1 and V is TRBV27; D possibly corresponds to TRBD2 (5 bases). This receptor was obtained from a man aged 50-75 years who received an inactivated influenza vaccine. Written as DNA, the CDR3 is TGTGCCAGCAGCGCAAGCGGACCCTCCTACAATGAGCAGTTCTTC. Residues: CASSASGPSYNEQFF.